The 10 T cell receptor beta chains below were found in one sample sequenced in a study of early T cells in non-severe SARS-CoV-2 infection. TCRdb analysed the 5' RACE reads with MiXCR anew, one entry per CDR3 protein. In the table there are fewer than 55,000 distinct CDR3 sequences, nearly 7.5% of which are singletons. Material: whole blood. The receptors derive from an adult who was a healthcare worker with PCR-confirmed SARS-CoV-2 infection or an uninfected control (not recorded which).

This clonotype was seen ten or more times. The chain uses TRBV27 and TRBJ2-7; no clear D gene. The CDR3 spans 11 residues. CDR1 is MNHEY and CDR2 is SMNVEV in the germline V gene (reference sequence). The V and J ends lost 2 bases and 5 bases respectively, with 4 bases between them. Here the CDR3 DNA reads TGTGCCAGCAGTTTAGGGAACGAGCAGTACTTC. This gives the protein CASSLGNEQYF.

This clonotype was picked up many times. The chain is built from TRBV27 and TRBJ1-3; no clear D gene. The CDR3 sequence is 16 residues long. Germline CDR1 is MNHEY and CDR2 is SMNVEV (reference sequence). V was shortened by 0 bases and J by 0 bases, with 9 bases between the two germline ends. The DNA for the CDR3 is TGTGCCAGCAGTTTATCCGACACCTCCTCTGGAAACACCATATATTTT. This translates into CASSLSDTSSGNTIYF.

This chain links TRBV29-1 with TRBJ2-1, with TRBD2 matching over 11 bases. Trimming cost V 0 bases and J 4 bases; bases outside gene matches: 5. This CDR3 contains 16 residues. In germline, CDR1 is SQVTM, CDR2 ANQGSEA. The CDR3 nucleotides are TGCAGCGTTGAAGAACTAGCGGGAGACCTATACAATGAGCAGTTCTTC. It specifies CSVEELAGDLYNEQFF.

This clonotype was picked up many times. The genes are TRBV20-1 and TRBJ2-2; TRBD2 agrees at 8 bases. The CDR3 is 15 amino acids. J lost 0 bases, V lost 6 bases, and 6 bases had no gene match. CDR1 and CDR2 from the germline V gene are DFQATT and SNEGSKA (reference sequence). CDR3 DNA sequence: TGCAGTGCCCCAATCGGGGGGGCGAACACCGGGGAGCTGTTTTTT. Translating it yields CSAPIGGANTGELFF.

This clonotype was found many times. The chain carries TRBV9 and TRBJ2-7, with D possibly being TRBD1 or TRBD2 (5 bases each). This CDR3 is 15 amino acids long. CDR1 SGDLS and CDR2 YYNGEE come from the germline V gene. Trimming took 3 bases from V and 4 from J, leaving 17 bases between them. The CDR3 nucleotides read TGTGCCAGCAGCGCCCGGGACCGATCTTTTTACGAGCAGTACTTC. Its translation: CASSARDRSFYEQYF.

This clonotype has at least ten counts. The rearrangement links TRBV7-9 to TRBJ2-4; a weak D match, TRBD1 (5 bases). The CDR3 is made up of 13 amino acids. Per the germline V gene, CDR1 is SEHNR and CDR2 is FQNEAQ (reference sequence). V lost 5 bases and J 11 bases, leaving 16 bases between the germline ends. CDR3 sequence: CASSNRGHPLQYF. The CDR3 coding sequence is TGTGCCAGCAGCAACCGAGGACATCCCCTTCAGTACTTC.

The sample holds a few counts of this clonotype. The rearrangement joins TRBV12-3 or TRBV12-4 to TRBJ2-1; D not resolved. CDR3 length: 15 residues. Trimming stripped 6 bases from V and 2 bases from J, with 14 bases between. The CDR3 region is CASSYATFPYNEQFF. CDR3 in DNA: TGTGCCAGCAGCTATGCGACTTTTCCCTACAATGAGCAGTTCTTC.

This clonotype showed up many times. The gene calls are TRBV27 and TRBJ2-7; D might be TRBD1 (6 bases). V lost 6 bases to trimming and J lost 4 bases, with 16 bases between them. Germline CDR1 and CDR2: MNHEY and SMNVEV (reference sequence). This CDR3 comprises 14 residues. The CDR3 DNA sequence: TGTGCCAGCAGCCGTTCGGGGACAACTTACGAGCAGTACTTC. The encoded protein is CASSRSGTTYEQYF.

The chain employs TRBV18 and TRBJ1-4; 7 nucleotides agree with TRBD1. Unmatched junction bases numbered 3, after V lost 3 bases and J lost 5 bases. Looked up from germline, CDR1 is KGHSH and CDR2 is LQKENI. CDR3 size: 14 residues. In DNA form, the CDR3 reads TGTGCCAGCTCACCGTCCAGGGGGAATGAAAAACTGTTTTTT. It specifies CASSPSRGNEKLFF.

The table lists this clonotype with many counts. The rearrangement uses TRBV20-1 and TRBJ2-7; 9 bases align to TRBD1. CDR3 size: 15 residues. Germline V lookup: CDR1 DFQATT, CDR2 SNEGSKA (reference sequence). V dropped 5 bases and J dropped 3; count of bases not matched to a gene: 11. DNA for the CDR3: TGCAGTGCTTTTCCAGACAGGGGGGATTTCTACGAGCAGTACTTC. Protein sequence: CSAFPDRGDFYEQYF.